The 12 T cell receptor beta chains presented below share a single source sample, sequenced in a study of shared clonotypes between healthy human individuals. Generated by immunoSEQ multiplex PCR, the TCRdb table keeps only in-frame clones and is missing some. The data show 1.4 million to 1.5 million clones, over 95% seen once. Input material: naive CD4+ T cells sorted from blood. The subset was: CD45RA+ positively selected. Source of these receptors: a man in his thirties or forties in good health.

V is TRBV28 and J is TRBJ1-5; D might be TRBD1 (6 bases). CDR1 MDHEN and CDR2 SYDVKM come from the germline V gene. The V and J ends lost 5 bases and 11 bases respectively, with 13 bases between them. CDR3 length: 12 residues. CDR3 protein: CASSATGLTQHF. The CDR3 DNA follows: TGTGCCAGCAGTGCGACAGGACTTACCCAGCATTTT.

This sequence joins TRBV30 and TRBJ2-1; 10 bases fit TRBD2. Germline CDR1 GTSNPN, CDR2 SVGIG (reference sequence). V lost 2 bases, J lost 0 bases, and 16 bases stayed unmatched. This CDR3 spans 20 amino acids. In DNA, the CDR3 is TGTGCCTGGAGTATAGGTACTAGCGGGACCCTGGGGAGCTCCTACAATGAGCAGTTCTTC. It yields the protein CAWSIGTSGTLGSSYNEQFF.

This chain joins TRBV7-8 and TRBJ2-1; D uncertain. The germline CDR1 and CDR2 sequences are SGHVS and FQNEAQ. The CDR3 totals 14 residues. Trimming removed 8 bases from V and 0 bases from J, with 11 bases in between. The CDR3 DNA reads TGTGCCAGCGGGTCCGTGACCTCCTACAATGAGCAGTTCTTC. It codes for CASGSVTSYNEQFF.

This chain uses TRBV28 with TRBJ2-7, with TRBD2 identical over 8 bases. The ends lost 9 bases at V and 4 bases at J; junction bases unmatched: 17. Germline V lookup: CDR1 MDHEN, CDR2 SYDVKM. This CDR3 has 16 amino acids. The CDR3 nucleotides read TGTGCCAGTCCCCCCCGGGGGGGGAGACAGAAATACGAGCAGTACTTC. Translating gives CASPPRGGRQKYEQYF.

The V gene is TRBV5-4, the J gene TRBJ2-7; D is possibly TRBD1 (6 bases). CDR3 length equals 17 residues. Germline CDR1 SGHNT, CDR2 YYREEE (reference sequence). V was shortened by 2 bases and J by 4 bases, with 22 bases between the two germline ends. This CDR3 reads CASSFGVQGQTTYEQYF. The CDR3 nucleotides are TGTGCCAGCAGCTTCGGGGTCCAAGGACAGACAACATACGAGCAGTACTTC.

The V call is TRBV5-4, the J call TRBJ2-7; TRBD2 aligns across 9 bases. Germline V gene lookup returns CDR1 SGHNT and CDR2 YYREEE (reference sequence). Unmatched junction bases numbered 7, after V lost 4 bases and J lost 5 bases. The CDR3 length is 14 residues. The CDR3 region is CASSVSGRQDEQYF. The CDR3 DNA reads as TGTGCCAGCAGCGTTAGCGGGAGACAAGACGAGCAGTACTTC.

The CDR3 nucleotides are TGTGCCAGCAGCATGGGGCTTAATGAGCAGTTCTTC. Translated, it gives CASSMGLNEQFF. This chain links TRBV9 with TRBJ2-1; a possible D gene is TRBD1 (5 bases). Deletions cut 4 bases from V and 7 bases from J, with 9 bases between. The CDR3 totals 12 residues. Germline V gene sequence: CDR1 SGDLS, CDR2 YYNGEE.

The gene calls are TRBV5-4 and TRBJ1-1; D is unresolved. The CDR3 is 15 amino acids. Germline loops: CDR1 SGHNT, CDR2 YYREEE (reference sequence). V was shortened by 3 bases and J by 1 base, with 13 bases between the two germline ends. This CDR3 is CASSSELHTNTEAFF. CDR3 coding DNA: TGTGCCAGCAGCTCCGAGCTACATACGAACACTGAAGCTTTCTTT.

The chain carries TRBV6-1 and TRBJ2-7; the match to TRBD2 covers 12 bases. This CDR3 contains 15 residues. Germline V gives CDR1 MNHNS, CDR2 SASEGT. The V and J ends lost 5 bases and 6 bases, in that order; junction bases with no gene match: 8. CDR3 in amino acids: CASSTSGTSGLEQYF. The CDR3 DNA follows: TGTGCCAGCAGTACGTCCGGGACTAGCGGGCTCGAGCAGTACTTC.

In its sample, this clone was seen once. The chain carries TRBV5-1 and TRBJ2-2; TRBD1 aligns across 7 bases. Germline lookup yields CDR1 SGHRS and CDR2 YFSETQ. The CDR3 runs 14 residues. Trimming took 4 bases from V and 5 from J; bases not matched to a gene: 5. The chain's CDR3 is CASSQGGLTGELFF. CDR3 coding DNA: TGCGCCAGCAGCCAAGGGGGCCTGACCGGGGAGCTGTTTTTT.

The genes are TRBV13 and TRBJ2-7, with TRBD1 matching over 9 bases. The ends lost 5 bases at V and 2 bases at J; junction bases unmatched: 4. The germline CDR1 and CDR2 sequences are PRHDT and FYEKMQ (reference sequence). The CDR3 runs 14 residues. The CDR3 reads CASSIDRGAYEQYF. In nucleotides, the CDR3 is TGTGCCAGCAGCATAGACAGGGGGGCCTACGAGCAGTACTTC. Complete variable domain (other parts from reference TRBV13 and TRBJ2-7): AAGVIQSPRHLIKEKRETATLKCYPIPRHDTVYWYQQGPGQDPQFLISFYEKMQSDKGSIPDRFSAQQFSDYHSELNMSSLELGDSALYFCASSIDRGAYEQYFGPGTRLTVT.

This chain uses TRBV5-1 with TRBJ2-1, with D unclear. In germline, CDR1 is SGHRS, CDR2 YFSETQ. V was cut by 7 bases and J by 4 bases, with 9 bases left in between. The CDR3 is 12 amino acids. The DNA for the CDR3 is TGCGCCAGCTACCTACAGTACAATGAGCAGTTCTTC. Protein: CASYLQYNEQFF.